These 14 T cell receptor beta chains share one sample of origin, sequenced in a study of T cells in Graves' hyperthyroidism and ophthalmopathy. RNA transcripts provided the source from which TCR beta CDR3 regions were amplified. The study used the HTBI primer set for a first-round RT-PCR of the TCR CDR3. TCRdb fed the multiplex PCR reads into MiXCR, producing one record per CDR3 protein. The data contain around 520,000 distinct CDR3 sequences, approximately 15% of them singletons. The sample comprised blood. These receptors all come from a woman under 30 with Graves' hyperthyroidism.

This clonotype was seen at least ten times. The CDR3 DNA reads as TGTGCCAGCAGTTTATGGGCGGGTGTCACAGATACGCAGTATTTT. Its translation: CASSLWAGVTDTQYF. The chain has TRBV12-3 or TRBV12-4 and TRBJ2-3; a possible D gene is TRBD2 (5 bases). Trimming took 2 bases from V and 2 from J, leaving 11 bases between them. This CDR3 contains 15 residues.

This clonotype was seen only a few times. The CDR3 DNA reads TGCAGCGTTGAAGATCGATTCACCGGGGAGCTGTTTTTT. Amino acid sequence: CSVEDRFTGELFF. This rearrangement joins TRBV29-1 to TRBJ2-2; the D is unclear. Germline V CDR1 and CDR2: SQVTM, ANQGSEA. V was trimmed by 0 bases and J by 4 bases, leaving 6 bases between them. The CDR3 has 13 residues.

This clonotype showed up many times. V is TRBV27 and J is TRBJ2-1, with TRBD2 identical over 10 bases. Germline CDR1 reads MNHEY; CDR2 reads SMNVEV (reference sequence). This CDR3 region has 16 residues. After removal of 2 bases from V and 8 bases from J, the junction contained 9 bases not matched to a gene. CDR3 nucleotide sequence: TGTGCCAGCAGTTTACTTAGCGGGAGGACCCAACATGAGCAGTTCTTC. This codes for CASSLLSGRTQHEQFF.

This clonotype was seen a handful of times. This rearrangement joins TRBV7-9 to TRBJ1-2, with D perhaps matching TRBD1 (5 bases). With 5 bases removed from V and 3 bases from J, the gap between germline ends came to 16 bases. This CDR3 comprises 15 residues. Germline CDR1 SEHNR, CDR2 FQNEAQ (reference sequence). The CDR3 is CASSRDNGADYGYTF. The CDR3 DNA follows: TGTGCCAGCAGCCGCGACAACGGGGCTGACTATGGCTACACCTTC.

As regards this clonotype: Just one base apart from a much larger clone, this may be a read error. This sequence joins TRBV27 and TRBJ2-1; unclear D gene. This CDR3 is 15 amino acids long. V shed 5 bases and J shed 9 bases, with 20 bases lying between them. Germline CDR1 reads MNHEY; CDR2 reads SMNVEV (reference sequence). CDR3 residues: CASSPAQWEGSEQFF. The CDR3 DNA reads TGTGCCAGCAGTCCGGCACAATGGGAAGGAAGTGAGCAGTTCTTC.

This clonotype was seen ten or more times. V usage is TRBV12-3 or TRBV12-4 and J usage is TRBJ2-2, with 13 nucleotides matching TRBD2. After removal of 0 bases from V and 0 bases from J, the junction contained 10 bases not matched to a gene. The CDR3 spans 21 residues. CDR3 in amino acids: CASSLASGTSGVNSNTGELFF. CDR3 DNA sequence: TGTGCCAGCAGTTTAGCCTCCGGGACTAGCGGGGTCAATTCGAACACCGGGGAGCTGTTTTTT.

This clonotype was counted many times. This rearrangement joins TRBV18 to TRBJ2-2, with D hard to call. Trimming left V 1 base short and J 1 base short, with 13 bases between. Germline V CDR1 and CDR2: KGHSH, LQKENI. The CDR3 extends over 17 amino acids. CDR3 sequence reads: CASSPRPPQVNTGELFF. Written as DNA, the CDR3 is TGTGCCAGCTCACCACGTCCCCCCCAGGTGAACACCGGGGAGCTGTTTTTT.

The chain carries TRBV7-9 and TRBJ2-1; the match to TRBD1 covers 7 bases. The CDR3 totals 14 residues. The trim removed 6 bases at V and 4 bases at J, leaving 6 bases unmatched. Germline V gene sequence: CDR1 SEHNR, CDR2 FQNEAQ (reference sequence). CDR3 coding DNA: TGTGCCAGCAGATCCAAACAGGGGTACAATGAGCAGTTCTTC. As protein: CASRSKQGYNEQFF.

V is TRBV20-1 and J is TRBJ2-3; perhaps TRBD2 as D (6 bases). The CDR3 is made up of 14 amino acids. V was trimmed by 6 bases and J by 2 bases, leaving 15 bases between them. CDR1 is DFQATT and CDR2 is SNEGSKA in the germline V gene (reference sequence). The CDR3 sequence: CSAVIAEITDTQYF. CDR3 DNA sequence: TGCAGTGCCGTGATAGCGGAAATCACAGATACGCAGTATTTT.

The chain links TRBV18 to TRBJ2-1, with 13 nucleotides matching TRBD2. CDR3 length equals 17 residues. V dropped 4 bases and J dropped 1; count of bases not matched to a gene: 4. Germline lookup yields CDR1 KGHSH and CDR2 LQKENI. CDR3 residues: CASSRTSGGPSYNEQFF. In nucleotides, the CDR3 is TGTGCCAGCTCACGGACTAGCGGGGGCCCTTCCTACAATGAGCAGTTCTTC.

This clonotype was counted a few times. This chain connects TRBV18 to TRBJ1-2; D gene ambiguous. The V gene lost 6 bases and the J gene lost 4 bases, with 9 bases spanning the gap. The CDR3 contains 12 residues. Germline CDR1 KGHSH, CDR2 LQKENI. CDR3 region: CASSDGLYGYTF. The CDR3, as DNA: TGTGCCAGCTCGGATGGCCTCTATGGCTACACCTTC. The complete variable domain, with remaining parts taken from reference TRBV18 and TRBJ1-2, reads NAGVMQNPRHLVRRRGQEARLRCSPMKGHSHVYWYRQLPEEGLKFMVYLQKENIIDESGMPKERFSAEFPKEGPSILRIQQVVRGDSAAYFCASSDGLYGYTFGSGTRLTVV.

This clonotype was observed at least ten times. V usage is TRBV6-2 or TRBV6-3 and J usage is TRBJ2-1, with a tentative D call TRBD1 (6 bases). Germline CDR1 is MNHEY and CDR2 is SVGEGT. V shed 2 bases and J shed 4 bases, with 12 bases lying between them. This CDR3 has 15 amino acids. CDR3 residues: CASSYQGSDYNEQFF. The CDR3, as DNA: TGTGCCAGCAGTTACCAGGGGTCAGATTACAATGAGCAGTTCTTC.

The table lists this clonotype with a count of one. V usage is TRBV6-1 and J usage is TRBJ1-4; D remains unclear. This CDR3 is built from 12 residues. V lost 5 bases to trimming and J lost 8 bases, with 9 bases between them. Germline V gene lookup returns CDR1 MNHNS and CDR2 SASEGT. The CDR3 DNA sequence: TGTGCCAGCAGTAGGAGCGGGGAAAAACTGTTTTTT. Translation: CASSRSGEKLFF.

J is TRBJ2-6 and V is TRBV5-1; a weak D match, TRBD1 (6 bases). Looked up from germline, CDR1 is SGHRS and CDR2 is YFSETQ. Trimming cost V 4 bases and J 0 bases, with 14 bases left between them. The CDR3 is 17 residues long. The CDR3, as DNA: TGCGCCAGCAGCGAACAGGGCCCCCTCTCTGGGGCCAACGTCCTGACTTTC. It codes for CASSEQGPLSGANVLTF.